The subject of this entry is one T cell receptor (beta chain). Germline CDR1 SGHKS, CDR2 YYEKEE (reference sequence). The CDR3 length is 12 residues. V gave up 5 bases and J gave up 5 bases; unmatched junction bases: 3. The data stem from a study of blood T cell repertoires in COVID-19. For the study at large: There were acute and convalescent COVID-19 samples, and they came from the United States, Italy and Spain.

Sequencing used immunoSEQ multiplex PCR; TCRdb keeps in-frame clones, though not all of them. Of roughly 120,000 clones listed, 60% to 80% are singletons. The rearrangement uses TRBV5-5 and TRBJ2-7; the match to TRBD1 covers 8 bases. Sequencing input: peripheral blood. The clonotype originates from a human donor in a cohort sampled during active COVID-19. CDR3 in amino acids: CASSLTGDEQYF. CDR3 sequence (DNA): TGTGCCAGCAGTCTGACAGGGGACGAGCAGTACTTC.